This entry lists 29 T cell receptor beta chains sequenced from one sample in a study of PD-1 blockade in classical Hodgkin lymphoma. Exposure to brentuximab vedotin varied, and each patient had relapsed following autologous stem cell transplantation. The repertoire was sequenced with immunoSEQ multiplex PCR; TCRdb's copy has only in-frame clones and lacks some. The top ten clones hold about 10% of a sample with 26,000 or so clones, around 69% of them seen once. The source material was peripheral blood mononuclear cells (PBMCs), sampled before the second cycle of nivolumab. The receptor source for this set is a human donor with classical Hodgkin lymphoma.

The chain's CDR3 is CATSDPPHRRGQYF. Written as DNA, the CDR3 is TGTGCCACCTCTGACCCACCGCACCGTCGAGGGCAGTACTTC. The V and J genes are TRBV28 and TRBJ2-7; D not resolved. The ends were cut back, 10 bases at V and 9 bases at J, with 25 bases in the middle. The CDR3 is 14 amino acids. Germline V gene data show CDR1 as MDHEN and CDR2 as SYDVKM.

This clone was counted between two and nine times. The rearrangement links TRBV29-1 to TRBJ2-5, with TRBD1 matching 7 bases. The V gene end was trimmed by 0 bases and the J gene end by 2 bases; junction bases not matched to a gene: 12. This CDR3 contains 17 residues. In germline, CDR1 is SQVTM, CDR2 ANQGSEA. The CDR3 spells CSVEDPQPGQSQETQYF. In DNA form, the CDR3 reads TGCAGCGTTGAAGATCCCCAGCCGGGACAGTCTCAAGAGACCCAGTACTTC.

This clone has a handful of counts. The chain employs TRBV7-2 and TRBJ2-5, with 12 positions matching TRBD2. V gave up 2 bases and J gave up 5 bases; unmatched junction bases: 9. In germline, CDR1 is SGHTA, CDR2 FQGNSA. The CDR3 covers 17 residues. Here the CDR3 reads CASSLMASGGARETQYF. The CDR3 region has the DNA TGTGCCAGCAGCTTAATGGCTAGCGGGGGGGCTAGGGAGACCCAGTACTTC.

The genes are TRBV18 and TRBJ1-2, with D maybe TRBD1 (5 bases). V was pared by 3 bases and J by 5 bases, with 19 bases between. This CDR3 has 16 residues. From germline, CDR1 is KGHSH and CDR2 LQKENI. The CDR3 DNA follows: TGTGCCAGCTCACCCGATGCAGGGACCTTGGGATATGGCTACACCTTC. Its translation is CASSPDAGTLGYGYTF. Looking up the rest from reference TRBV18 and TRBJ1-2 gives the full variable domain: NAGVMQNPRHLVRRRGQEARLRCSPMKGHSHVYWYRQLPEEGLKFMVYLQKENIIDESGMPKERFSAEFPKEGPSILRIQQVVRGDSAAYFCASSPDAGTLGYGYTFGSGTRLTVV.

In this sample, this clone turned up a few times. At one boundary the junction diverges from the germline segment, which might be a read error. V usage is TRBV5-1 and J usage is TRBJ1-2; 9 bases are a match to TRBD1. The V gene's germline CDR1 is SGHRS and CDR2 YFSETQ. CDR3 length equals 14 residues. The CDR3 is CASRLGQGQGGYTF. CDR3 sequence (DNA): TGCGCCAGCAGGTTGGGACAGGGCCAGGGTGGCTACACCTTC.

This clone appeared a few times. The chain combines TRBV27 with TRBJ2-3; D assignment may be TRBD1 or TRBD2 (6 bases each). CDR3 length: 14 amino acids. Between the trimmed V and J ends, which lost 10 bases and 0 bases, there was a span of 14 bases. Germline V gene sequence: CDR1 MNHEY, CDR2 SMNVEV (reference sequence). CDR3 DNA sequence: TGTGCCACGCGGAGAGGGGGGAGCACAGATACGCAGTATTTT. It encodes CATRRGGSTDTQYF.

This chain connects TRBV6-5 to TRBJ1-6, with TRBD1 as a possible D gene (5 bases). This CDR3 has 13 residues. Germline assignment: CDR1 MNHEY and CDR2 SVGAGI. Deletions cut 4 bases from V and 11 bases from J, with 12 bases between. The CDR3: CASSSDSKAPLHF. The CDR3 region has the DNA TGTGCCAGCAGTTCTGACAGTAAGGCACCCCTCCACTTT.

V usage is TRBV5-1 and J usage is TRBJ2-3, with D maybe TRBD2 (5 bases). The germline CDR1 and CDR2 sequences are SGHRS and YFSETQ. V shed 7 bases and J shed 0 bases, with 12 bases lying between them. This CDR3 has 14 residues. The CDR3, as DNA: TGCGCCAGCTACACGGGGATCAGCACAGATACGCAGTATTTT. Translated, it gives CASYTGISTDTQYF.

The chain carries TRBV7-9 and TRBJ1-4; a possible D gene is TRBD1 (6 bases). V was pared by 5 bases and J by 5 bases, with 15 bases between. Germline V CDR1 and CDR2: SEHNR, FQNEAQ (reference sequence). The CDR3 spans 15 residues. The CDR3 reads CASSERGQENEKLFF. CDR3 in DNA: TGTGCCAGCAGCGAACGGGGACAAGAAAATGAAAAACTGTTTTTT.

The chain recombines TRBV9 with TRBJ2-1; 7 bases are shared with TRBD2. V shed 1 base and J 0 bases; nucleotides not matched to a gene: 16. Germline CDR1 is SGDLS and CDR2 is YYNGEE. The CDR3 is 20 residues long. The CDR3 region has the DNA TGTGCCAGCAGCGTAAACGGCGTAACGCTAGCGGCAAGCTCCTACAATGAGCAGTTCTTC. It is translated as CASSVNGVTLAASSYNEQFF.

Notes on this clone: The junction departs from germline at one end; a sequencing error may be responsible. The rearrangement joins TRBV20-1 to TRBJ1-4; D unresolved. CDR1 and CDR2 (germline): DFQATT, SNEGSKA (reference sequence). The CDR3 has 10 amino acids. DNA for the CDR3: TGCAGCGCTAGGAGCGAAAAACTGTTTTTT. It specifies CSARSEKLFF.

Judged by abundance, this clone is medium-sized. The chain combines TRBV6-5 with TRBJ1-2, with D possibly TRBD1 on 5 matching bases. Germline CDR1 and CDR2: MNHEY and SVGAGI. The CDR3 spans 15 residues. V was clipped by 6 bases and J by 4 bases, with 18 bases between them. CDR3 in amino acids: CASRQNWEGSYGYTF. The CDR3 region has the DNA TGTGCCAGCAGACAGAACTGGGAGGGGTCCTATGGCTACACCTTC.

This clone was seen only once. The J gene is TRBJ2-2, the V gene TRBV7-7; D is undetermined. CDR3 length: 12 residues. Germline loops: CDR1 SSHAT, CDR2 FNYEAQ (reference sequence). The V and J ends lost 5 bases and 4 bases respectively, with 5 bases between them. CDR3 bases: TGTGCCAGCAGCCACGCCACCGGGGAGCTGTTTTTT. Translation: CASSHATGELFF.

DNA of the CDR3: TGTGCCAGCGCCACGGGGGGCTCCTACAATGAGCAGTTCTTC. Protein: CASATGGSYNEQFF. The V gene is TRBV28, the J gene TRBJ2-1; 7 bases are a match to TRBD2. Germline CDR1 reads MDHEN; CDR2 reads SYDVKM. V was clipped by 8 bases and J by 0 bases; unmatched bases: 4. This CDR3 is built from 14 residues.

The table lists this clone with a few counts. J is TRBJ2-2 and V is TRBV5-1; the D gene is possibly TRBD2 (7 bases). The CDR3 extends over 15 amino acids. Trimming removed 5 bases at V and 4 bases at J, with 15 bases between. The germline V gene has CDR1 SGHRS and CDR2 YFSETQ. The CDR3, as DNA: TGCGCCAGCAGTTCTGTGGGGGGGCTCACCGGGGAGCTGTTTTTT. This encodes CASSSVGGLTGELFF.

The rearrangement uses TRBV5-8 and TRBJ2-7; 9 bases match TRBD1. The CDR3 runs 15 residues. V trimming: 0 bases; J trimming: 4 bases; junction bases outside the gene matches: 5. Germline V CDR1 and CDR2: SGHTS, YDEGEE. The CDR3, as DNA: TGTGCCAGCAGCTTGGCGGGACAGGGTCAGTACGAGCAGTACTTC. Amino acid sequence: CASSLAGQGQYEQYF.

The chain combines TRBV27 with TRBJ2-7; D unclear. V lost 2 bases to trimming and J lost 3 bases, with 11 bases between them. The CDR3 loop spans 14 amino acids. From germline, CDR1 is MNHEY and CDR2 SMNVEV (reference sequence). The CDR3 DNA sequence: TGTGCCAGCAGTTTACTCCCCCTTGGCTACGAGCAGTACTTC. Translation: CASSLLPLGYEQYF.

CDR3 nucleotides: TGCGCCAGCAGCCGAGCAGGGACGGATAGCAATCAGCCCCAGCATTTT. Amino acid sequence: CASSRAGTDSNQPQHF. V is TRBV4-1 and J is TRBJ1-5, with D perhaps TRBD1 (5 bases). The germline V and J ends were trimmed by 4 bases and 0 bases, with 13 bases remaining between them. The CDR3 totals 16 residues. Germline V CDR1 and CDR2: MGHRA, YSYEKL.

CDR3 loop: CASSFGSNTDTQYF. The CDR3 region has the DNA TGTGCCAGCAGCTTCGGCAGTAACACAGATACGCAGTATTTT. The rearrangement uses TRBV5-4 and TRBJ2-3; D uncertain. The length of the CDR3 is 14 residues. Deletions cut 2 bases from V and 2 bases from J, with 9 bases between. CDR1 and CDR2 from the germline V gene are SGHNT and YYREEE (reference sequence).

The rearrangement links TRBV6-5 to TRBJ2-2; either TRBD1 or TRBD2 may fit D (5 bases each). The CDR3 sequence is 16 residues long. The germline V gene encodes CDR1 MNHEY and CDR2 SVGAGI. Trimming took off 0 bases at V and 4 bases at J, with 12 bases between the two ends. Here the CDR3 DNA reads TGTGCCAGCAGTTACTCGAGGGGTCGTGGCACCGGGGAGCTGTTTTTT. Translated, it gives CASSYSRGRGTGELFF.

This chain joins TRBV2 and TRBJ1-1; D remains ambiguous. V lost 7 bases and J lost 1, with 13 bases in between. This CDR3 has 14 residues. Germline CDR1 SNHLY, CDR2 FYNNEI. CDR3 DNA sequence: TGTGCCAGCATTGCGAGGGTGGGGAACACTGAAGCTTTCTTT. This sequence encodes CASIARVGNTEAFF.

This clone is medium-sized by share. This rearrangement joins TRBV2 to TRBJ1-5, with a tentative D call TRBD1 (6 bases). Germline-derived CDR1 and CDR2 are SNHLY and FYNNEI. V was cut by 6 bases and J by 6 bases, with 18 bases left in between. The CDR3 runs to 15 residues. The CDR3 bases are TGTGCCAGCAGAAGTACACAGGGTTCGGGTCAGCCCCAGCATTTT. Translation gives CASRSTQGSGQPQHF.

The chain employs TRBV11-2 and TRBJ1-4; D remains ambiguous. V dropped 4 bases and J dropped 7 bases, with 16 bases sitting between them. From germline, CDR1 is SGHAT and CDR2 FQNNGV. The CDR3 loop spans 15 amino acids. The chain's CDR3 is CASSYRAGGGEKLFF. CDR3 sequence (DNA): TGTGCCAGCAGCTATCGAGCGGGAGGCGGTGAAAAACTGTTTTTT.

This clone has only one observation. The chain joins TRBV9 to TRBJ2-1; D possibly matches TRBD1 or TRBD2 (5 bases each). The CDR3 has 15 residues. The germline CDR1 and CDR2 sequences are SGDLS and YYNGEE. Between the trimmed V and J ends, which lost 3 bases and 4 bases, there was a span of 14 bases. CDR3 sequence reads: CASSGLGVTYNEQFF. The CDR3 DNA is TGTGCCAGCAGCGGACTGGGGGTAACTTACAATGAGCAGTTCTTC.

The chain links TRBV6-5 to TRBJ1-6; a weak D match, TRBD1 (5 bases). The V end lost 0 bases, the J end lost 7 bases, and 7 bases lay between the germline ends. Germline CDR1 is MNHEY and CDR2 is SVGAGI. This CDR3 has 14 amino acids. CDR3: CASSYSGENSPLHF. As DNA, the CDR3 is TGTGCCAGCAGTTACTCAGGGGAAAATTCACCCCTCCACTTT.

This clone showed up just once. The genes are TRBV7-2 and TRBJ1-2; 8 bases agree with TRBD1. The V gene's germline CDR1 is SGHTA and CDR2 FQGNSA. This CDR3 spans 15 amino acids. V was clipped by 1 base and J by 6 bases; unmatched bases: 7. The CDR3 is CASSLGPGGEDGYTF. Written as DNA, the CDR3 is TGTGCCAGCAGCTTAGGGCCAGGGGGCGAAGATGGCTACACCTTC. Together with reference TRBV7-2 and TRBJ1-2, the CDR3 gives the full variable domain: GAGVSQSPSNKVTEKGKDVELRCDPISGHTALYWYRQSLGQGLEFLIYFQGNSAPDKSGLPSDRFSAERTGGSVSTLTIQRTQQEDSAVYLCASSLGPGGEDGYTFGSGTRLTVV.

This rearrangement joins TRBV27 to TRBJ2-5, with D perhaps TRBD2 (7 bases). V lost 0 bases and J 4 bases, leaving 15 bases between the germline ends. This CDR3 is built from 16 residues. Per germline, CDR1 MNHEY and CDR2 SMNVEV (reference sequence). CDR3 DNA sequence: TGTGCCAGCAGTTTATCCCCCGGGGGGCGCGGAGAGACCCAGTACTTC. Protein sequence: CASSLSPGGRGETQYF.

This clone ranks as medium-sized. The sample has other DNA sequences that encode this CDR3 too. CDR3 DNA: TGTGCCAGCAGTTTATCGCGTCCAGATACGCAGTATTTT. Translation: CASSLSRPDTQYF. The J gene is TRBJ2-3, the V gene TRBV27; D call uncertain. The V and J ends lost 0 bases and 4 bases respectively, with 5 bases between them. Germline-derived CDR1 and CDR2 are MNHEY and SMNVEV (reference sequence). CDR3 length: 13 residues.

This clone was found once. The rearrangement joins TRBV13 to TRBJ2-7; D unresolved. The CDR3 extends over 13 amino acids. V gave up 5 bases and J gave up 10 bases, with 18 bases separating them. CDR1 is PRHDT, CDR2 FYEKMQ, per germline (reference sequence). The CDR3 is CASSHGVPDAQYF. For the CDR3, the DNA is TGTGCCAGCAGCCACGGCGTGCCGGACGCACAGTACTTC.